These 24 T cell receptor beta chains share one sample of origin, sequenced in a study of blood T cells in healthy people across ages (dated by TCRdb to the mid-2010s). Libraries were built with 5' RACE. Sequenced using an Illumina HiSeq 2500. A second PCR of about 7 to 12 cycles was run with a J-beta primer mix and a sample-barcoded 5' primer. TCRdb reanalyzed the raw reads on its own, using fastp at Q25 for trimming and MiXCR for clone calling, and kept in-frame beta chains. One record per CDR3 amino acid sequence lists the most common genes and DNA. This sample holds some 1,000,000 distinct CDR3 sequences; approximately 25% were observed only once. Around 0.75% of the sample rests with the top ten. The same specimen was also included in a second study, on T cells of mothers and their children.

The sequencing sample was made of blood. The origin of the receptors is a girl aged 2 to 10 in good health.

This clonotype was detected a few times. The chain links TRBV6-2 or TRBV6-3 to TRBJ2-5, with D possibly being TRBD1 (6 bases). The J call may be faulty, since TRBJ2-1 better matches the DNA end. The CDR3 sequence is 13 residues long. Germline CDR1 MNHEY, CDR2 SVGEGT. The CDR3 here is CATLRDNLNEQFF. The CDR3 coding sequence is TGTGCCACCCTAAGGGACAACCTGAATGAGCAGTTCTTC.

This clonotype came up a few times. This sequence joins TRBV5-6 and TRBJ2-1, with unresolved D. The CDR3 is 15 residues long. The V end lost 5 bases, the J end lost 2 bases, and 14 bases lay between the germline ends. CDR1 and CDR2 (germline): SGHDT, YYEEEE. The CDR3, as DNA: TGTGCCAGCAGGGTCTGGGGTGGGGCCTACAATGAGCAGTTCTTC. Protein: CASRVWGGAYNEQFF.

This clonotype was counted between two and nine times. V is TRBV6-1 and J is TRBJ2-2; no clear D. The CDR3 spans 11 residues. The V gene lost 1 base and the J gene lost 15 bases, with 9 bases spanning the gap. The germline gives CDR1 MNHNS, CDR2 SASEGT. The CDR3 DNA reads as TGTGCCAGCAGTGAAGAAAGGAAGGTGTTTTTT. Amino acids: CASSEERKVFF.

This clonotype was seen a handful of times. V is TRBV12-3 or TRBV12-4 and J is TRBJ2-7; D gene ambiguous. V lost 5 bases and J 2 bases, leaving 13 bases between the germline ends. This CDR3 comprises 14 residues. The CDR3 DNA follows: TGTGCCAGCAGTAGAAGACGGAGCCCCTACGAGCAGTACTTC. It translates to CASSRRRSPYEQYF.

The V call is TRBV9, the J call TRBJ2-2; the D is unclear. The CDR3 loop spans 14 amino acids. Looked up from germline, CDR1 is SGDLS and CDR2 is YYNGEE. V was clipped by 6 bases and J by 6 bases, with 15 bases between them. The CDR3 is CASTPPGSPGELFF. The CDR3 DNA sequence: TGTGCCAGCACCCCCCCAGGATCCCCCGGGGAGCTGTTTTTT.

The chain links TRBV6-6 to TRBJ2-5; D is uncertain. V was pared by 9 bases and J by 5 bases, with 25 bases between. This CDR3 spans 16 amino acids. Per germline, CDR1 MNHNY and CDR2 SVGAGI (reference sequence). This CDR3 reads CASSRIETQVVETQYF. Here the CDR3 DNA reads TGTGCCAGTTCCCGAATTGAGACACAAGTGGTGGAGACCCAGTACTTC.

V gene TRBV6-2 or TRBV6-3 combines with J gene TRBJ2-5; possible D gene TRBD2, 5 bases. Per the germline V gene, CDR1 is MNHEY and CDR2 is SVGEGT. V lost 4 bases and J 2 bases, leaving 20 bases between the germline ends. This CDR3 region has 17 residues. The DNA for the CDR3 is TGTGCCAGCAGTTCCAACCCCCGTCTCGGGGATCAAGAGACCCAGTACTTC. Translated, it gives CASSSNPRLGDQETQYF.

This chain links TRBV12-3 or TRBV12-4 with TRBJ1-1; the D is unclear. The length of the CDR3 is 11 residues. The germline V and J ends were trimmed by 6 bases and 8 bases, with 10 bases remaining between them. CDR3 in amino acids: CASRSPGEAFF. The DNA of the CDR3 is TGTGCCAGCAGGTCCCCGGGAGAAGCTTTCTTT.

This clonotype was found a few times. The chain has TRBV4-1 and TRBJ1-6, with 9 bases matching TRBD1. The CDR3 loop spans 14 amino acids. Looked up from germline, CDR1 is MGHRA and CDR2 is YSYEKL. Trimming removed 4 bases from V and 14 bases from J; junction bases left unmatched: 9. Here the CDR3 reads CASSLQIRDRALHF. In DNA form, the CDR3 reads TGCGCCAGCAGCCTTCAGATCCGGGACAGGGCCCTCCACTTT.

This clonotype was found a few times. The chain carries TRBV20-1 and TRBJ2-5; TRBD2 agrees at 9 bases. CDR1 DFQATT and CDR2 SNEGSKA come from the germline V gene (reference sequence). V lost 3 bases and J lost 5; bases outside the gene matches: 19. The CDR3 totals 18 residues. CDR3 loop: CSASVEYYRSSGMETQYF. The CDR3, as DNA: TGCAGTGCTAGCGTTGAATATTATAGGTCTAGCGGGATGGAGACCCAGTACTTC.

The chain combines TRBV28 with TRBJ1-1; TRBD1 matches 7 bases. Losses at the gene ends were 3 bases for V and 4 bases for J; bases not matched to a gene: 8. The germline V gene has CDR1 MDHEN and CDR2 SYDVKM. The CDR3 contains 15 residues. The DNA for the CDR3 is TGTGCCAGCAGTTTTTCCCAGGGGGGGTCCACTGAAGCTTTCTTT. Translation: CASSFSQGGSTEAFF.

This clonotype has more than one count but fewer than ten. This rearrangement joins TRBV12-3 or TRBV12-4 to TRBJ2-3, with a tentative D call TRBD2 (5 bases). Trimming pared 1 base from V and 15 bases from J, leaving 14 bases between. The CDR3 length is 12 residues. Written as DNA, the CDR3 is TGTGCCAGCAGTTTAGATGCGGGTCCGACCTATTTT. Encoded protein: CASSLDAGPTYF.

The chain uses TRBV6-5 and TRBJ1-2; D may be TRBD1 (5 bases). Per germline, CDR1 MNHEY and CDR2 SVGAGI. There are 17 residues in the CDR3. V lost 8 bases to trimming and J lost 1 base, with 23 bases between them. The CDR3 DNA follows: TGTGCCAGCGCCCTTTCTTGGAGACAGACTGATAACTATGGCTACACCTTC. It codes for CASALSWRQTDNYGYTF.

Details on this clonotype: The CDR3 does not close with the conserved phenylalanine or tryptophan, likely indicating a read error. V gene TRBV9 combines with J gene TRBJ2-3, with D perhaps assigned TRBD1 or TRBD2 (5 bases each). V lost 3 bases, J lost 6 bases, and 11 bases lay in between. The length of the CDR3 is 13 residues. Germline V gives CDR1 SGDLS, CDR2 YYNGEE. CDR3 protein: CASSAEGWDTQYS. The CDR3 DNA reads TGTGCCAGCAGCGCCGAGGGGTGGGATACGCAGTATTCT.

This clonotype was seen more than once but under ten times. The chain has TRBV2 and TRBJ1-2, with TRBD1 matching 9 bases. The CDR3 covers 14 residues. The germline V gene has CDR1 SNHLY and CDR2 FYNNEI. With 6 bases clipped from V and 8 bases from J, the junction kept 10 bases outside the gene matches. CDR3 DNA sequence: TGTGCCAGCAGCGAAATACAGGGGGCGCAGGGCTACACCTTC. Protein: CASSEIQGAQGYTF.

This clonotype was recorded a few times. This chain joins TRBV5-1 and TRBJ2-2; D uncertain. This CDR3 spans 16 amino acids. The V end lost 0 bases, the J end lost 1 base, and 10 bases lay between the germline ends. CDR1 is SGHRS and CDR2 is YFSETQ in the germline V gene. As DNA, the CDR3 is TGCGCCAGCAGCTTGGAGACTCGAAGGAACACCGGGGAGCTGTTTTTT. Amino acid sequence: CASSLETRRNTGELFF.

Here the CDR3 DNA reads TGTGCCAGCAGTTACGGGTTGACTAGCTCCTACGAGCAGTACTTC. Amino acids: CASSYGLTSSYEQYF. This chain connects TRBV6-6 to TRBJ2-7, with D possibly TRBD2 on 6 matching bases. Germline CDR1 MNHNY, CDR2 SVGAGI (reference sequence). The ends were cut back, 2 bases at V and 0 bases at J, with 11 bases in the middle. CDR3 length equals 15 residues.

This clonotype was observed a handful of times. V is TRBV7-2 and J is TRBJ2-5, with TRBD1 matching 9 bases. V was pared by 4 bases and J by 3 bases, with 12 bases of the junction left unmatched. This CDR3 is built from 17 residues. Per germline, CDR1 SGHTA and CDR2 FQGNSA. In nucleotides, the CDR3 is TGTGCCAGCAGCTCTACAGGGGGCGGGAGTGCAGAAGAGACCCAGTACTTC. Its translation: CASSSTGGGSAEETQYF.

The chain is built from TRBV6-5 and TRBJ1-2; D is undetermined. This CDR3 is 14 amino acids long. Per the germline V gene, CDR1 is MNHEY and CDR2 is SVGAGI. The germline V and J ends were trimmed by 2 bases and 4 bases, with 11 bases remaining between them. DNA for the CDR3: TGTGCCAGCAGTTACCGTGGAATTGGCTATGGCTACACCTTC. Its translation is CASSYRGIGYGYTF.

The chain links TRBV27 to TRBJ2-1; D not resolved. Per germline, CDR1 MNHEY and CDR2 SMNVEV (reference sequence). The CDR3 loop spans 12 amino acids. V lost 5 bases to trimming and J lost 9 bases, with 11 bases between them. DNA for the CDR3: TGTGCCAGCAGTAATAGTGGTGGTGAGCAGTTCTTC. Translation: CASSNSGGEQFF.

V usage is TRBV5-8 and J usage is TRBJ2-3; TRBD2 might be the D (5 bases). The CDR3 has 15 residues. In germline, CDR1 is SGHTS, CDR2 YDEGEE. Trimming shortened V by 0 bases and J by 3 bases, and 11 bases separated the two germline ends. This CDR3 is CASSLGGLWTDTQYF. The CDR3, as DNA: TGTGCCAGCAGCTTGGGAGGGTTATGGACAGATACGCAGTATTTT. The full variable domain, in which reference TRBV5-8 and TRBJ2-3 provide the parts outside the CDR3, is EAGVTQSPTHLIKTRGQQATLRCSPISGHTSVYWYQQALGLGLQFLLWYDEGEERNRGNFPPRFSGRQFPNYSSELNVNALELEDSALYLCASSLGGLWTDTQYFGPGTRLTVL.

CDR3 residues: CASSQGSGVNEKLFF. The CDR3 nucleotides are TGCGCCAGCAGCCAAGGTTCCGGCGTTAATGAAAAACTGTTTTTT. This chain links TRBV4-3 with TRBJ1-4, with unresolved D. The CDR3 is 15 amino acids. V dropped 1 base and J dropped 4 bases, with 10 bases sitting between them. The germline gives CDR1 LGHNA, CDR2 YSLEER.

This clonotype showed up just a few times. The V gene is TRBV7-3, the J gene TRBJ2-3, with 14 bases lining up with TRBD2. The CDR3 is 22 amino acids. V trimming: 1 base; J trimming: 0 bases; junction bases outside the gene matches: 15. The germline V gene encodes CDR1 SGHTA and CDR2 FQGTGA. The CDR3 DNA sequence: TGTGCCAGCAGCTTAAGACTAGCGGGAGGGTCGGCTTCTAAATTTAGCACAGATACGCAGTATTTT. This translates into CASSLRLAGGSASKFSTDTQYF.

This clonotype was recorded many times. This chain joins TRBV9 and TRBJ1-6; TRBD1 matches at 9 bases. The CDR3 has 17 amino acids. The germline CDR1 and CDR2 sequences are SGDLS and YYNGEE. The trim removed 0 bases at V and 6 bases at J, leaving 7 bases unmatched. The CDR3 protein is CASSVEEQGAINSPLHF. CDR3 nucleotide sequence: TGTGCCAGCAGCGTAGAGGAACAGGGGGCGATTAATTCACCCCTCCACTTT.